This TCR beta chain was recorded in a study of siplizumab effects on memory and regulatory T cells. Overall study results and limits: In unstimulated cells, naive T cells appeared more diverse than memory T cells and seemed major alloresponse contributors. Suppressive capability of dividing Tregs from siplizumab cultures went unverified. Memory cells that were CD4+ and unstimulated gave rise to alloreactive sequences, which siplizumab significantly reduced. The study found that mappable alloreactive CD4+ clones averaged roughly 75% Treg-derived with siplizumab and about 26% in controls.

Regarding this clone: Its specificity is not known.

The table came from immunoSEQ multiplex PCR; TCRdb's copy has only in-frame clones and leaves some out. In the table there are 85,000 to 130,000 clones, just over 90% of which are singletons. This clonotype was obtained from a human donor in good health. Sequenced material: Tregs sorted from blood.

The CDR3 protein is CASSPTGVTDTQYF. For the CDR3, the DNA is TGTGCCAGCAGCCCGACAGGGGTCACAGATACGCAGTATTTT. The rearrangement links TRBV11-2 to TRBJ2-3; the match to TRBD1 covers 8 bases. J was trimmed by 2 bases and V by 5 bases; bases with no gene match: 3. The CDR3 sequence is 14 residues long. Germline V gives CDR1 SGHAT, CDR2 FQNNGV.